The present T cell receptor (beta chain) was sequenced within a study of blood T cell repertoires in COVID-19. Trimming cost V 7 bases and J 2 bases; bases outside gene matches: 8. The germline V gene has CDR1 MDHEN and CDR2 SYDVKM. The CDR3 covers 15 residues. Assay used: immunoSEQ multiplex PCR; TCRdb lists only in-frame clones, some missing. Of approximately 120,000 clones detected, roughly 86% appear once; the ten largest clones hold over 10%. Specimen: peripheral blood. This sequence originates from a human donor in a cohort sampled during active COVID-19. V is TRBV28 and J is TRBJ2-7, with 10 bases identical to TRBD1. For the CDR3, the DNA is TGTGCCAGCATCCAGGGGGACAGGGGTCCCTACGAGCAGTACTTC. Translation: CASIQGDRGPYEQYF.